This is a list of T cell receptor beta chains from one sample in a study of blood T cell repertoires in COVID-19. Data came from immunoSEQ multiplex PCR; TCRdb stores just in-frame clones and leaves some out. The table includes more than 300,000 clones, about 89% detected once. Sequences were obtained from peripheral blood. The receptors originated from a man between 18 and 35 years old who had recovered from COVID-19. Each CDR3 is given with its conserved first and last residue. A D gene is named only where the DNA matches it firmly. Not every row has a clone size; where given, it reads once, few, many or a size class.

CDR3 protein: CASSQGTANSPLHF
CDR3 DNA: TGTGCCAGCAGCCAAGGGACAGCTAATTCACCCCTCCACTTT
D gene: -
clone size: -
J gene: TRBJ1-6
CDR3 length: 14
V gene: TRBV14

CDR3 protein: CASSRDSQETQYF
CDR3 DNA: TGTGCCAGCTCACGGGACAGCCAAGAGACCCAGTACTTC
D gene: TRBD1
clone size: -
J gene: TRBJ2-5
CDR3 length: 13
V gene: TRBV18

CDR3 protein: CASIPRTGALYEQYF
CDR3 DNA: TGTGCCAGCATCCCCCGGACAGGGGCCCTTTACGAGCAGTACTTC
D gene: TRBD1
clone size: once
J gene: TRBJ2-7
CDR3 length: 15
V gene: TRBV6-5

CDR3 protein: CASSPRIMGLAAGELFF
CDR3 DNA: TGTGCCAGCAGTCCAAGAATTATGGGACTAGCTGCTGGGGAGCTGTTTTTT
D gene: TRBD2
clone size: -
J gene: TRBJ2-2
CDR3 length: 17
V gene: TRBV14

CDR3 protein: CASSLAGANEQFF
CDR3 DNA: TGTGCCAGCAGCTTAGCGGGGGCCAATGAGCAGTTCTTC
D gene: TRBD2
clone size: -
J gene: TRBJ2-1
CDR3 length: 13
V gene: TRBV6-5

CDR3 protein: CASSPGQGLSNYGYTF
CDR3 DNA: TGTGCCAGCAGCCCGGGACAAGGCCTTTCTAACTATGGCTACACCTTC
D gene: -
clone size: -
J gene: TRBJ1-2
CDR3 length: 16
V gene: TRBV7-9

CDR3 protein: CASSPRLAGGETQYF
CDR3 DNA: TGTGCCAGCAGCCCCCGACTAGCGGGTGGGGAGACCCAGTACTTC
D gene: TRBD2
clone size: -
J gene: TRBJ2-5
CDR3 length: 15
V gene: TRBV5-5

CDR3 protein: CASSIGRSNTEAFF
CDR3 DNA: TGTGCCAGTAGTATAGGCAGGTCGAACACTGAAGCTTTCTTT
D gene: -
clone size: -
J gene: TRBJ1-1
CDR3 length: 14
V gene: TRBV19

CDR3 protein: CASSQEAGRNEQFF
CDR3 DNA: TGTGCCAGCAGCCAAGAGGCGGGGCGGAATGAGCAGTTCTTC
D gene: -
clone size: -
J gene: TRBJ2-1
CDR3 length: 14
V gene: TRBV3-1/TRBV3-2

CDR3 protein: CASSGGLAGETQYF
CDR3 DNA: TGTGCCAGCAGCGGCGGACTAGCGGGGGAGACCCAGTACTTC
D gene: TRBD2
clone size: once
J gene: TRBJ2-5
CDR3 length: 14
V gene: TRBV9